This TCR beta chain was found in a study of technical replicates of blood from a handful of donors. The CDR3 spans 14 residues. Germline V gene lookup returns CDR1 WNHNN and CDR2 SYGVQD (reference sequence). V lost 2 bases and J 4 bases, leaving 10 bases between the germline ends. Measured with immunoSEQ multiplex PCR; TCRdb has only the in-frame clones, and not every one. The sample yields 80,000 to 95,000 clones, about 96% seen once. The specimen was T cells isolated from PBMCs. The TCR was taken from a human donor in good health. The gene calls are TRBV10-1 and TRBJ2-3; D is uncertain. The DNA of the CDR3 is TGCGCCAGCAGTGAGGCTAGTACGGCAGATACGCAGTATTTT. This gives the protein CASSEASTADTQYF.